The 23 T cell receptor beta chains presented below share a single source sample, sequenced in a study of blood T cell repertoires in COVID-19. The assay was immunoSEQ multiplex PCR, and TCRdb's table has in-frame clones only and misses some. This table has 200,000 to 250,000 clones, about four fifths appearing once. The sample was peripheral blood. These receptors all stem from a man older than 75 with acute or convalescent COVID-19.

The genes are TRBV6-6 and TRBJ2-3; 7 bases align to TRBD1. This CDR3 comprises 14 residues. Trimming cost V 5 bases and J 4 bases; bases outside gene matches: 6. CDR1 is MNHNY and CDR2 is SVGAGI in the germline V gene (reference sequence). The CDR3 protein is CASSLRQGSDTQYF. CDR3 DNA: TGTGCCAGCAGTCTAAGACAGGGATCAGATACGCAGTATTTT.

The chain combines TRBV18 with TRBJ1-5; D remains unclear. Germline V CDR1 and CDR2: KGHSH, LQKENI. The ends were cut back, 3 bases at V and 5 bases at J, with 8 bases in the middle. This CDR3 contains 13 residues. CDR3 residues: CASSPGRDQPQHF. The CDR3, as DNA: TGTGCCAGCTCACCGGGCAGAGATCAGCCCCAGCATTTT.

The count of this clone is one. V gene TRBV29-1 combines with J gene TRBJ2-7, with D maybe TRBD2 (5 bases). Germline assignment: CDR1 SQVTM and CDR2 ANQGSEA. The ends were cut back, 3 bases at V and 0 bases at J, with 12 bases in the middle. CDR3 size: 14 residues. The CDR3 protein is CSVESRRSSYEQYF. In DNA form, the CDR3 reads TGCAGCGTTGAGTCCAGGAGGAGCTCCTACGAGCAGTACTTC.

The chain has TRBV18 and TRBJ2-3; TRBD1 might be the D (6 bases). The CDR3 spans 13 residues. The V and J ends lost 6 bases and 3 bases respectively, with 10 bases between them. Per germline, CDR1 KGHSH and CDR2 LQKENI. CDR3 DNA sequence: TGTGCCAGCTCCCACAGGGTGACAGATACGCAGTATTTT. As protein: CASSHRVTDTQYF. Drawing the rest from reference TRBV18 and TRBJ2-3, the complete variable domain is NAGVMQNPRHLVRRRGQEARLRCSPMKGHSHVYWYRQLPEEGLKFMVYLQKENIIDESGMPKERFSAEFPKEGPSILRIQQVVRGDSAAYFCASSHRVTDTQYFGPGTRLTVL.

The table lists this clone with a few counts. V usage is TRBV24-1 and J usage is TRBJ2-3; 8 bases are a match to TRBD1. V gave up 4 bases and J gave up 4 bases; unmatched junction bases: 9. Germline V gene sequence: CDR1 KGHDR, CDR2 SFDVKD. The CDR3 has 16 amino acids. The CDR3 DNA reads TGTGCCACCAGTGACCCAGGGACAGGTGTGGCAGATACGCAGTATTTT. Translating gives CATSDPGTGVADTQYF.

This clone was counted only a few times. CDR3 loop: CASGLTASSYEQYF. DNA of the CDR3: TGTGCCAGCGGACTGACCGCGAGCTCCTACGAGCAGTACTTC. The chain uses TRBV5-4 and TRBJ2-7, with D possibly being TRBD2 (5 bases). Germline V gene sequence: CDR1 SGHNT, CDR2 YYREEE (reference sequence). This CDR3 has 14 amino acids. V gave up 7 bases and J gave up 0 bases, with 14 bases separating them.

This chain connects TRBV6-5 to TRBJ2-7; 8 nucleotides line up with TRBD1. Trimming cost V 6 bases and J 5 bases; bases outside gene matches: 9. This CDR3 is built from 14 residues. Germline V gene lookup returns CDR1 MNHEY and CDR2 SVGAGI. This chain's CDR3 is CASSLRQGIDEQYF. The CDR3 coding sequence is TGTGCCAGCAGCCTTCGACAGGGGATAGACGAGCAGTACTTC.

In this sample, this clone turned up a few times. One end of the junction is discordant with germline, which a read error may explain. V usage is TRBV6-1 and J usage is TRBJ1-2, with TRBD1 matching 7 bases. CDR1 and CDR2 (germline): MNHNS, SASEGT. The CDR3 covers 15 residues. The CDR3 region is CASREGDSSNYGYTF. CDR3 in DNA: TGTGCCAGCAGAGAAGGGGACAGTTCTAACTATGGCTACACCTTC.

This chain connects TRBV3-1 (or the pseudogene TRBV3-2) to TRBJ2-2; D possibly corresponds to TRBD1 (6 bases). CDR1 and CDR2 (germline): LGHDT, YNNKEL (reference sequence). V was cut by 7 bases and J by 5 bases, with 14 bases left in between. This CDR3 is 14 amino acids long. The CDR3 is CASTSGTHTGELFF. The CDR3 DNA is TGTGCCAGCACCTCCGGGACACATACCGGGGAGCTGTTTTTT.

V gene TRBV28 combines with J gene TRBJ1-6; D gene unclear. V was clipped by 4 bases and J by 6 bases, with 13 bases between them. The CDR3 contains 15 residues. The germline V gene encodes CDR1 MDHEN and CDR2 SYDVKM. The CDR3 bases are TGTGCCAGCAGTTCAAAGTTTTCGGGTAATTCACCCCTCCACTTT. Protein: CASSSKFSGNSPLHF. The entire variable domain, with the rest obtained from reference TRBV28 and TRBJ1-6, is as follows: DVKVTQSSRYLVKRTGEKVFLECVQDMDHENMFWYRQDPGLGLRLIYFSYDVKMKEKGDIPEGYSVSREKKERFSLILESASTNQTSMYLCASSSKFSGNSPLHFGNGTRLTVT.

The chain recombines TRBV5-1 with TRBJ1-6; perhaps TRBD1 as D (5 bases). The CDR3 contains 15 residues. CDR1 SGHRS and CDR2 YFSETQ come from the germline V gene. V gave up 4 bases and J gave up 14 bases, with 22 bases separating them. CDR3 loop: CASSLFTGTKSALHF. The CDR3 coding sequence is TGCGCCAGCAGCCTATTCACCGGGACTAAGTCAGCCCTCCACTTT.

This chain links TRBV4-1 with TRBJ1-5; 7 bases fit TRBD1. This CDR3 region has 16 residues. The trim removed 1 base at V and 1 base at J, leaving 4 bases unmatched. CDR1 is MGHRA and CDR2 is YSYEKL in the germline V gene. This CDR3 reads CASSQVTGPSNQPQHF. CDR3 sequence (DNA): TGCGCCAGCAGCCAAGTGACAGGGCCCAGCAATCAGCCCCAGCATTTT.

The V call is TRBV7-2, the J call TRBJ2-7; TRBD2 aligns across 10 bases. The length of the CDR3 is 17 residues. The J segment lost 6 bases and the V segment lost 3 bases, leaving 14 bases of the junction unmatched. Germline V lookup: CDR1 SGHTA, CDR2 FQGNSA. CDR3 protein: CASSFTSFLAGDREQYF. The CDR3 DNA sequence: TGTGCCAGCAGCTTTACCTCGTTCCTAGCGGGAGACCGCGAGCAGTACTTC.

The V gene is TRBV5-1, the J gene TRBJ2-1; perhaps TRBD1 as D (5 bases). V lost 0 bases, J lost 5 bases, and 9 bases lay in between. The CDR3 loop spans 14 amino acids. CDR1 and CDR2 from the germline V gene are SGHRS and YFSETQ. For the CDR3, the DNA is TGCGCCAGCAGCTTGGTCAGGGTGGACAATGAGCAGTTCTTC. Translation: CASSLVRVDNEQFF.

For the CDR3, the DNA is TGCGCCAGCAGTCAATCGCTCAGGTTAGATGAAAAACTGTTTTTT. Its translation is CASSQSLRLDEKLFF. The V and J genes are TRBV23-1 and TRBJ1-4, with D hard to call. TRBV23-1 is filed as an ORF, its function uncertain. This CDR3 spans 15 amino acids. The V end was cut by 0 bases, the J end by 6 bases, with 11 bases between.

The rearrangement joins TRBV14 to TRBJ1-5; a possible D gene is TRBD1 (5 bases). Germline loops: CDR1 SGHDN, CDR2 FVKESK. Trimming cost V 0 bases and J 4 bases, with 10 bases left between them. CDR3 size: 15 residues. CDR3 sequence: CASSQEVGGNQPQHF. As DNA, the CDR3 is TGTGCCAGCAGCCAAGAAGTCGGGGGAAATCAGCCCCAGCATTTT.

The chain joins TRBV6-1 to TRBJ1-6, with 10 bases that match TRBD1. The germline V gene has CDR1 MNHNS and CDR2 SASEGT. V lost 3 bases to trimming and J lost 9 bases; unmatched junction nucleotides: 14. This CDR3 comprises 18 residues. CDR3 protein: CASSERTYSTGGGSPLHF. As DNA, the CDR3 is TGTGCCAGCAGTGAGCGTACGTACTCGACAGGGGGCGGTTCACCCCTCCACTTT.

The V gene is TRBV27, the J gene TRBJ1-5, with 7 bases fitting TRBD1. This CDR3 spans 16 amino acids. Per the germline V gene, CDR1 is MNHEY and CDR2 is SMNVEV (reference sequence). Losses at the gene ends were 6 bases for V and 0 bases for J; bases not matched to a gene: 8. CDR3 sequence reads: CASRRQGKISNQPQHF. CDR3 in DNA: TGTGCCAGCAGACGACAGGGAAAAATTAGCAATCAGCCCCAGCATTTT.

The CDR3 DNA is TGTGCCAGCAGCTTCCTAGCGGGAGCAGCGAACACCGGGGAGCTGTTTTTT. Translated, it gives CASSFLAGAANTGELFF. The chain has TRBV11-2 and TRBJ2-2; 10 bases are shared with TRBD2. Unmatched junction bases numbered 4, after V lost 3 bases and J lost 0 bases. From germline, CDR1 is SGHAT and CDR2 FQNNGV. This CDR3 contains 17 residues.

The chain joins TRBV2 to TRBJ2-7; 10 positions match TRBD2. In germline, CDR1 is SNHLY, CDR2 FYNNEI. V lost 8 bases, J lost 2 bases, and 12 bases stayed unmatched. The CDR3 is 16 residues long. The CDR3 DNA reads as TGTGCCAGCGGTTCGTCCATTAGCGGGGGGCCCTACGAGCAGTACTTC. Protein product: CASGSSISGGPYEQYF.

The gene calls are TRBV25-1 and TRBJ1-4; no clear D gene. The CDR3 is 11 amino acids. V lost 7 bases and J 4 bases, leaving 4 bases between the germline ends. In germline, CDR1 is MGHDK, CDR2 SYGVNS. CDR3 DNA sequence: TGTGCCAGCACCCGTAATGAAAAACTGTTTTTT. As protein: CASTRNEKLFF.

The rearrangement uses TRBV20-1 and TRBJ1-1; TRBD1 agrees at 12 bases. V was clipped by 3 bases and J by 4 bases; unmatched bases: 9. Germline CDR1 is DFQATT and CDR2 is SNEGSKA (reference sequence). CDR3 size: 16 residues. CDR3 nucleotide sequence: TGCAGTGCTAGTCTGGGACAGGGGGCATGGACCACTGAAGCTTTCTTT. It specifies CSASLGQGAWTTEAFF.

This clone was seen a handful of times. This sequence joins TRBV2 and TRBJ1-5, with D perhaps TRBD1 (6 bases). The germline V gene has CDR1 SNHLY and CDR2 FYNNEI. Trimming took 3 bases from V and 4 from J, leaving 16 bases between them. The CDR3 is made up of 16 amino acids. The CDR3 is CASSDIVWGRNQPQHF. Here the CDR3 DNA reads TGTGCCAGCAGTGATATTGTTTGGGGGCGGAATCAGCCCCAGCATTTT.